Listed here are 22 T cell receptor beta chains from one sample, sequenced in a study of blood T cell repertoires in COVID-19. Clones were read by immunoSEQ multiplex PCR, and TCRdb kept only the in-frame ones, dropping some. The sample has about 120,000 clones; 75% to 85% are singletons. Source material: peripheral blood. These receptors were obtained from a woman of 80 years or more with acute or convalescent COVID-19.

This clone showed up just a few times. V and J are TRBV7-2 and TRBJ2-1, with D possibly TRBD1 on 7 matching bases. The V end lost 7 bases, the J end lost 2 bases, and 24 bases lay between the germline ends. The length of the CDR3 is 18 residues. CDR1 is SGHTA and CDR2 is FQGNSA in the germline V gene. The DNA of the CDR3 is TGTGCCAGCACCCCAGGGGGGTGGCGGGGAGTCACCTACAATGAGCAGTTCTTC. Protein product: CASTPGGWRGVTYNEQFF.

The chain is built from TRBV30 and TRBJ1-6; D call uncertain. This CDR3 is built from 14 residues. V lost 5 bases, J lost 8 bases, and 16 bases lay in between. Germline lookup yields CDR1 GTSNPN and CDR2 SVGIG (reference sequence). Here the CDR3 reads CAWGRGIVDSPLHF. The CDR3 nucleotides are TGTGCCTGGGGTCGAGGGATTGTGGATTCACCCCTCCACTTT. Full variable domain (rest looked up from reference TRBV30 and TRBJ1-6): SQTIHQWPATLVQPVGSPLSLECTVEGTSNPNLYWYRQAAGRGLQLLFYSVGIGQISSEVPQNLSASRPQDRQFILSSKKLLLSDSGFYLCAWGRGIVDSPLHFGNGTRLTVT.

V gene TRBV12-2 combines with J gene TRBJ1-5. TRBV12-2 is a pseudogene locus. There are 16 residues in the CDR3. Written as DNA, the CDR3 is TGTGCAAGTCGCTTAGAAGAGGTAGAGGGCAATCAGCCCCAGCATTTT. Amino acid sequence: CASRLEEVEGNQPQHF.

This chain joins TRBV18 and TRBJ2-1; the match to TRBD2 covers 7 bases. The CDR3 totals 15 residues. The germline V gene encodes CDR1 KGHSH and CDR2 LQKENI. Trimming cost V 2 bases and J 9 bases; bases outside gene matches: 10. In nucleotides, the CDR3 is TGTGCCAGCTCACCAACAGCGGGAATGGTTGGTGAGCAGTTCTTC. Protein: CASSPTAGMVGEQFF.

The chain carries TRBV10-3 and TRBJ1-5; 7 bases match TRBD1. Germline-derived CDR1 and CDR2 are ENHRY and SYGVKD. V was pared by 0 bases and J by 1 base, with 0 bases of the junction left unmatched. This CDR3 has 15 amino acids. CDR3 bases: TGTGCCATCAGTGAGTCGACAGGGAGCAATCAGCCCCAGCATTTT. It translates to CAISESTGSNQPQHF.

The chain recombines TRBV6-5 with TRBJ1-5, with 7 nucleotides matching TRBD1. This CDR3 has 15 residues. V lost 10 bases to trimming and J lost 0 bases; unmatched junction nucleotides: 9. CDR1 and CDR2 from the germline V gene are MNHEY and SVGAGI. In DNA, the CDR3 is TGTGCCACGAACAGGGGCCCGAATAGCAATCAGCCCCAGCATTTT. Protein product: CATNRGPNSNQPQHF.

CDR3 nucleotide sequence: TGTGCCAGCATCCCTGGGCAGGGCAGTCCCTACGAGCAGTACTTC. Encoded protein: CASIPGQGSPYEQYF. The chain has TRBV2 and TRBJ2-7; possibly TRBD1 for D (5 bases). Trimming cost V 7 bases and J 2 bases, with 18 bases left between them. The CDR3 runs 15 residues. CDR1 and CDR2 from the germline V gene are SNHLY and FYNNEI.

The rearrangement links TRBV21-1 to TRBJ1-2; TRBD1 is taken as the D call from the table, unchecked against the DNA. TRBV21-1 is annotated as a pseudogene. This CDR3 has 14 amino acids. DNA for the CDR3: TGTGCCAGCAGCAAAGGGCGTCAGGGCTATGGCTACACCTTC. Translated: CASSKGRQGYGYTF.

As DNA, the CDR3 is TGTGCCAGCTCACCACCGAGCAGGGACACTGAAGCTTTCTTT. The encoded protein is CASSPPSRDTEAFF. The chain is built from TRBV18 and TRBJ1-1; maybe TRBD1 (5 bases). The V gene's germline CDR1 is KGHSH and CDR2 LQKENI. The CDR3 consists of 14 residues. Trimming left V 0 bases short and J 3 bases short, with 8 bases between. The variable domain in full, with the rest retrieved from reference TRBV18 and TRBJ1-1, is NAGVMQNPRHLVRRRGQEARLRCSPMKGHSHVYWYRQLPEEGLKFMVYLQKENIIDESGMPKERFSAEFPKEGPSILRIQQVVRGDSAAYFCASSPPSRDTEAFFGQGTRLTVV.

This clone was seen only a few times. The genes are TRBV7-2 and TRBJ2-3, with TRBD2 matching 9 bases. The CDR3 contains 14 residues. Germline-derived CDR1 and CDR2 are SGHTA and FQGNSA. J gave up 1 base and V 5 bases, and 1 base lay outside the gene matches. CDR3 DNA: TGTGCCAGCAGCCCTAGCGGGGGCACAGATACGCAGTATTTT. It encodes CASSPSGGTDTQYF.

The chain employs TRBV3-1 (or the pseudogene TRBV3-2) and TRBJ2-7; TRBD1 matches at 7 bases. This CDR3 contains 15 residues. Germline-derived CDR1 and CDR2 are LGHDT and YNNKEL (reference sequence). V lost 4 bases and J lost 0; bases outside the gene matches: 6. CDR3 protein: CASSLPGQSSYEQYF. As DNA, the CDR3 is TGTGCCAGCAGCCTACCGGGACAGAGCTCCTACGAGCAGTACTTC.

This chain connects TRBV15 to TRBJ1-6; 8 bases are shared with TRBD1. The germline V gene has CDR1 LNHNV and CDR2 YYDKDF (reference sequence). The V segment lost 5 bases and the J segment 7 bases; nucleotides outside the gene matches: 10. The CDR3 has 16 amino acids. CDR3 sequence (DNA): TGTGCCACCAGCGGAGGACAGGGCCAGGGAAATTCACCCCTCCACTTT. Protein sequence: CATSGGQGQGNSPLHF.

The CDR3 nucleotides are TGTGCCAGCAGCTTCGGCGGGGTAGGAAAACTGTTTTTT. Its translation: CASSFGGVGKLFF. The chain recombines TRBV7-2 with TRBJ1-4; D is ambiguous. Trimming removed 3 bases at V and 10 bases at J, with 12 bases between. CDR1 and CDR2 (germline): SGHTA, FQGNSA. CDR3 length: 13 residues.

The chain joins TRBV6-2 or TRBV6-3 to TRBJ1-1; a weak D match, TRBD1 (5 bases). V was shortened by 6 bases and J by 2 bases, with 13 bases between the two germline ends. Germline CDR1 MNHEY, CDR2 SVGEGT. The CDR3 contains 14 residues. CDR3 loop: CASSTGGGNTEAFF. The CDR3 nucleotides read TGTGCCAGCAGCACGGGGGGGGGTAACACTGAAGCTTTCTTT.

V gene TRBV2 combines with J gene TRBJ2-3; D may be TRBD1 (6 bases). Germline loops: CDR1 SNHLY, CDR2 FYNNEI. V was cut by 4 bases and J by 3 bases, with 8 bases left in between. This CDR3 is 13 amino acids long. Written as DNA, the CDR3 is TGTGCCAGCAGTGGGCAGGGGACAGATACGCAGTATTTT. Amino acids: CASSGQGTDTQYF.

The V gene is TRBV24-1, the J gene TRBJ1-2; D is uncertain. Trimming took 5 bases from V and 10 from J, leaving 13 bases between them. CDR1 and CDR2 from the germline V gene are KGHDR and SFDVKD. CDR3 length: 12 residues. CDR3 residues: CATSVGGLSYTF. The CDR3 DNA follows: TGTGCCACCAGTGTTGGAGGACTTTCCTACACCTTC.

The chain couples TRBV9 to TRBJ1-2; perhaps TRBD1 as D (6 bases). This CDR3 comprises 13 residues. The germline CDR1 and CDR2 sequences are SGDLS and YYNGEE. V lost 3 bases to trimming and J lost 8 bases, with 14 bases between them. CDR3 protein: CASSADRNDGYTF. DNA of the CDR3: TGTGCCAGCAGCGCCGACAGGAACGACGGCTACACCTTC.

The chain couples TRBV5-4 to TRBJ1-1; TRBD1 agrees at 12 bases. Unmatched junction bases numbered 9, after V lost 4 bases and J lost 2 bases. CDR1 and CDR2 from the germline V gene are SGHNT and YYREEE (reference sequence). The CDR3 covers 17 residues. The CDR3 sequence is CASSRGGTGGDNTEAFF. The CDR3 DNA reads as TGTGCCAGCAGCCGGGGGGGGACAGGGGGCGATAACACTGAAGCTTTCTTT.

The J gene is TRBJ1-3, the V gene TRBV30; 7 bases fit TRBD1. In germline, CDR1 is GTSNPN, CDR2 SVGIG (reference sequence). V shed 3 bases, J shed 2 bases, and the junction held 4 bases outside the gene matches. The CDR3 spans 14 residues. CDR3 in amino acids: CAWSRDRTGNTIYF. The CDR3 region has the DNA TGTGCCTGGAGCCGGGACAGAACTGGAAACACCATATATTTT.

The rearrangement joins TRBV5-8 to TRBJ1-5; D not resolved. Germline CDR1 SGHTS, CDR2 YDEGEE. The CDR3 is made up of 12 amino acids. Trimming shortened V by 1 base and J by 5 bases, and 4 bases separated the two germline ends. The CDR3 bases are TGTGCCAGCAGCTTGCGGGATCAGCCCCAGCATTTT. It encodes CASSLRDQPQHF.

The chain combines TRBV5-4 with TRBJ1-5; 8 positions agree with TRBD1. After removal of 4 bases from V and 5 bases from J, the junction contained 2 bases not matched to a gene. This CDR3 spans 13 amino acids. CDR1 SGHNT and CDR2 YYREEE come from the germline V gene (reference sequence). The CDR3 spells CASSADRDQPQHF. The CDR3 bases are TGTGCCAGCAGCGCGGACAGGGATCAGCCCCAGCATTTT.

This rearrangement joins TRBV6-5 to TRBJ1-5, with TRBD1 as a possible D gene (6 bases). Germline V gene lookup returns CDR1 MNHEY and CDR2 SVGAGI. This CDR3 spans 13 amino acids. This chain's CDR3 is CAIEQGLNQPQHF. The CDR3 DNA is TGTGCTATCGAACAGGGCCTCAATCAGCCCCAGCATTTT.